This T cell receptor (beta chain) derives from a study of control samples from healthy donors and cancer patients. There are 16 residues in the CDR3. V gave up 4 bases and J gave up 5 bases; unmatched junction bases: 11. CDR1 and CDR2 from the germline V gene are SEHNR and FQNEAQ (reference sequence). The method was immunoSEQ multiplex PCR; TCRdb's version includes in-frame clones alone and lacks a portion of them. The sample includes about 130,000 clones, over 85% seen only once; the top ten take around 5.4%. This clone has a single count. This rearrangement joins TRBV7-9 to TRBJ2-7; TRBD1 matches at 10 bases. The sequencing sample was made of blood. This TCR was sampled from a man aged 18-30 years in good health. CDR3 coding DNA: TGTGCCAGCAGCTCGCTTTTGGGACAGGGGTCCGACGAGCAGTACTTC. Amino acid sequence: CASSSLLGQGSDEQYF.